These 17 T cell receptor beta chains share one sample of origin, sequenced in a study of preoperative IRX-2 immunotherapy in early breast cancer. Sequencing used immunoSEQ multiplex PCR; TCRdb keeps in-frame clones, though not all of them. The data show about 67,000 clones, with around 94% seen just once and 1.5% to 2% held by the top ten. Treatment of the sample: preoperative locoregional IRX-2 cytokine immunotherapy. Sampling was done from a patient treated with IRX-2 immunotherapy. The source is a human donor with breast cancer.

V usage is TRBV9 and J usage is TRBJ1-5, with a weak D call TRBD1 (5 bases). CDR1 and CDR2 (germline): SGDLS, YYNGEE. This CDR3 spans 13 amino acids. The ends were cut back, 4 bases at V and 5 bases at J, with 10 bases in the middle. The CDR3 here is CASSQLGDQPQHF. The CDR3 bases are TGTGCCAGCAGCCAGCTGGGGGATCAGCCCCAGCATTTT.

The chain links TRBV10-1 to TRBJ2-7; perhaps TRBD1 as D (6 bases). V was pared by 6 bases and J by 7 bases, with 19 bases between. Germline loops: CDR1 WNHNN, CDR2 SYGVQD (reference sequence). The CDR3 consists of 14 residues. The CDR3 nucleotides are TGCGCCAGCAGCGATGCGGTCAGGGGTGAAGAGCAGTACTTC. Its protein product is CASSDAVRGEEQYF.

The V call is TRBV7-2, the J call TRBJ1-2; TRBD1 matches at 8 bases. This CDR3 has 14 amino acids. V lost 1 base and J lost 8; bases outside the gene matches: 6. CDR1 and CDR2 from the germline V gene are SGHTA and FQGNSA. CDR3 coding DNA: TGTGCCAGCAGCTTAGTCCAGGGGGCCGGGGGCTACACCTTC. It encodes CASSLVQGAGGYTF.

The chain joins TRBV30 to TRBJ2-3; D gene ambiguous. The CDR3 has 15 amino acids. Trimming shortened V by 3 bases and J by 0 bases, and 13 bases separated the two germline ends. Germline V gene lookup returns CDR1 GTSNPN and CDR2 SVGIG (reference sequence). CDR3 nucleotides: TGTGCCTGGAGGGCGGCAGTTATTAGCACAGATACGCAGTATTTT. Its translation: CAWRAAVISTDTQYF.

This clone has a single count. This sequence joins TRBV6-1 and TRBJ1-1; D gene ambiguous. CDR1 is MNHNS and CDR2 is SASEGT in the germline V gene. V lost 2 bases and J 0 bases, leaving 7 bases between the germline ends. This CDR3 comprises 14 residues. The CDR3 here is CASSEPGLNTEAFF. CDR3 bases: TGTGCCAGCAGTGAACCGGGGTTGAACACTGAAGCTTTCTTT.

The chain is built from TRBV7-2 and TRBJ2-7; 11 positions match TRBD2. The germline V gene has CDR1 SGHTA and CDR2 FQGNSA. The CDR3 contains 16 residues. The trim removed 0 bases at V and 2 bases at J, leaving 3 bases unmatched. Here the CDR3 reads CASSLAGTSGAYEQYF. CDR3 bases: TGTGCCAGCAGCTTAGCCGGGACTAGCGGTGCCTACGAGCAGTACTTC.

The rearrangement joins TRBV7-2 to TRBJ2-1, with 10 bases lining up with TRBD2. V gave up 5 bases and J gave up 4 bases; unmatched junction bases: 2. The CDR3 is 14 residues long. Germline lookup yields CDR1 SGHTA and CDR2 FQGNSA. CDR3 protein: CASSTLAGYNEQFF. The CDR3 nucleotides are TGTGCCAGCAGCACACTAGCGGGGTACAATGAGCAGTTCTTC. Supplemented by reference TRBV7-2 and TRBJ2-1, the full variable domain reads GAGVSQSPSNKVTEKGKDVELRCDPISGHTALYWYRQSLGQGLEFLIYFQGNSAPDKSGLPSDRFSAERTGGSVSTLTIQRTQQEDSAVYLCASSTLAGYNEQFFGPGTRLTVL.

This chain joins TRBV5-1 and TRBJ2-3; 9 bases are a match to TRBD1. The CDR3 runs 17 residues. V lost 0 bases, J lost 5 bases, and 10 bases stayed unmatched. CDR1 is SGHRS and CDR2 is YFSETQ in the germline V gene. The CDR3: CASSLDRTGQGVDTQYF. As DNA, the CDR3 is TGCGCCAGCAGCTTGGACCGGACGGGACAGGGTGTAGATACGCAGTATTTT. Drawing the rest from reference TRBV5-1 and TRBJ2-3, the complete variable domain is KAGVTQTPRYLIKTRGQQVTLSCSPISGHRSVSWYQQTPGQGLQFLFEYFSETQRNKGNFPGRFSGRQFSNSRSEMNVSTLELGDSALYLCASSLDRTGQGVDTQYFGPGTRLTVL.

This chain uses TRBV30 with TRBJ2-1; D remains ambiguous. Germline CDR1 and CDR2: GTSNPN and SVGIG (reference sequence). V lost 0 bases and J lost 9, with 9 bases in between. There are 12 residues in the CDR3. The CDR3 sequence is CAWSVMGVEQFF. CDR3 DNA sequence: TGTGCCTGGAGTGTAATGGGCGTTGAGCAGTTCTTC.

The J gene is TRBJ1-5, the V gene TRBV2; D not resolved. This CDR3 contains 13 residues. Trimming left V 5 bases short and J 6 bases short, with 11 bases between. Germline loops: CDR1 SNHLY, CDR2 FYNNEI. Here the CDR3 DNA reads TGTGCCAGCAGTTGGGTGGCGGGTCAGCCCCAGCATTTT. Its protein is CASSWVAGQPQHF.

The J gene is TRBJ2-1, the V gene TRBV18, with 9 bases that match TRBD2. The CDR3 runs to 14 residues. Germline V lookup: CDR1 KGHSH, CDR2 LQKENI. V was pared by 0 bases and J by 9 bases, with 3 bases of the junction left unmatched. CDR3 in amino acids: CASSPPAGGAEQFF. The CDR3 nucleotides read TGTGCCAGCTCACCACCGGCGGGAGGGGCTGAGCAGTTCTTC. The whole variable domain, remainder taken from reference TRBV18 and TRBJ2-1, is NAGVMQNPRHLVRRRGQEARLRCSPMKGHSHVYWYRQLPEEGLKFMVYLQKENIIDESGMPKERFSAEFPKEGPSILRIQQVVRGDSAAYFCASSPPAGGAEQFFGPGTRLTVL.

The V gene is TRBV19, the J gene TRBJ2-3; 10 bases are shared with TRBD1. Germline values: CDR1 LNHDA, CDR2 SQIVND (reference sequence). The CDR3 covers 14 residues. V shed 6 bases, J shed 6 bases, and the junction held 6 bases outside the gene matches. The CDR3 region has the DNA TGTGCCAGTAGGCGACAGGGGGCTTCGGATACGCAGTATTTT. This codes for CASRRQGASDTQYF.

The rearrangement joins TRBV5-1 to TRBJ2-7, with unresolved D. Germline V lookup: CDR1 SGHRS, CDR2 YFSETQ. The CDR3 totals 11 residues. V shed 7 bases and J shed 4 bases, with 9 bases lying between them. In DNA form, the CDR3 reads TGCGCCAGCTCCGGCGAATACGAGCAGTACTTC. Encoded protein: CASSGEYEQYF.

The rearrangement uses TRBV28 and TRBJ1-4; D gene unclear. The CDR3 spans 11 residues. The V end was cut by 6 bases, the J end by 4 bases, with 3 bases between. Germline CDR1 MDHEN, CDR2 SYDVKM. The CDR3 protein is CASSSNEKLFF. In DNA, the CDR3 is TGTGCCAGCAGCAGTAATGAAAAACTGTTTTTT. Variable domain in full (rest from reference TRBV28 and TRBJ1-4): DVKVTQSSRYLVKRTGEKVFLECVQDMDHENMFWYRQDPGLGLRLIYFSYDVKMKEKGDIPEGYSVSREKKERFSLILESASTNQTSMYLCASSSNEKLFFGSGTQLSVL.

V and J are TRBV4-3 and TRBJ1-1, with a tentative D call TRBD1 (5 bases). Germline CDR1 and CDR2: LGHNA and YSLEER. CDR3 length: 17 amino acids. With 0 bases removed from V and 1 base from J, the gap between germline ends came to 15 bases. The CDR3 sequence: CASSQDWGTSTNTEAFF. CDR3 sequence (DNA): TGCGCCAGCAGCCAAGATTGGGGGACGAGTACGAACACTGAAGCTTTCTTT.

The rearrangement links TRBV19 to TRBJ2-3; D is perhaps TRBD2 (7 bases). The CDR3 is 16 amino acids. Trimming stripped 7 bases from V and 2 bases from J, with 19 bases between. Germline values: CDR1 LNHDA, CDR2 SQIVND (reference sequence). The CDR3 bases are TGTGCCAGTAAAGGGGGGGATTGGATCCACACAGATACGCAGTATTTT. Its translation: CASKGGDWIHTDTQYF.

The chain recombines TRBV27 with TRBJ1-1; D remains unclear. V lost 5 bases and J 6 bases, leaving 13 bases between the germline ends. CDR3 length equals 13 residues. Looked up from germline, CDR1 is MNHEY and CDR2 is SMNVEV (reference sequence). The CDR3 nucleotides read TGTGCCAGCAGTGTGCTCGGCGACGCTGAAGCTTTCTTT. Protein product: CASSVLGDAEAFF.